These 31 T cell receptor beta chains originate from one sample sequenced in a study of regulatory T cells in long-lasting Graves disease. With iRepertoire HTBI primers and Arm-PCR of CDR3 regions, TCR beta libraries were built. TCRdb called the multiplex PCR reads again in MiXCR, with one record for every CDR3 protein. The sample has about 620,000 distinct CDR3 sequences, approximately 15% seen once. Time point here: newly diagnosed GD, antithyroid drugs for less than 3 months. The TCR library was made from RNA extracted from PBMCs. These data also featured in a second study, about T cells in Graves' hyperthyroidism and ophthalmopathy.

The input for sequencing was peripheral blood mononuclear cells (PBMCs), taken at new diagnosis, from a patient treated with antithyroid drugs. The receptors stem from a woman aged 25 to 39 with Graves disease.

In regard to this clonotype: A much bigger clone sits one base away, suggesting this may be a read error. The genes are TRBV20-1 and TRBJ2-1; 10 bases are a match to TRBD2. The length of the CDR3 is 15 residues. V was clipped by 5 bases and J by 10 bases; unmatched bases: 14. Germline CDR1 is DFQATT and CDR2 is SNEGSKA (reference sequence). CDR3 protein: CSAPRAGGSSYEQFF. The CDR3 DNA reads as TGCAGTGCTCCGAGAGCGGGAGGGAGCTCCTACGAGCAGTTCTTC.

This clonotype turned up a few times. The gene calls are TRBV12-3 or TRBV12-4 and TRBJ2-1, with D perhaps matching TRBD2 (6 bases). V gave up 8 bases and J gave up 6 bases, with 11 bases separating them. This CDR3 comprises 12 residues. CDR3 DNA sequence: TGTGCCAGCCGTGGGGGGATCAATGAGCAGTTCTTC. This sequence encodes CASRGGINEQFF.

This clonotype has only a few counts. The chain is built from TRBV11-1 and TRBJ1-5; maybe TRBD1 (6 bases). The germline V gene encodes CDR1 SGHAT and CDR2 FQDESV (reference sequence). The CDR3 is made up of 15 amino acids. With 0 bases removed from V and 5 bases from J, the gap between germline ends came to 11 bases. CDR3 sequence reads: CASSLAGTYHQPQHF. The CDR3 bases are TGTGCCAGCAGCTTAGCAGGGACATACCATCAGCCCCAGCATTTT.

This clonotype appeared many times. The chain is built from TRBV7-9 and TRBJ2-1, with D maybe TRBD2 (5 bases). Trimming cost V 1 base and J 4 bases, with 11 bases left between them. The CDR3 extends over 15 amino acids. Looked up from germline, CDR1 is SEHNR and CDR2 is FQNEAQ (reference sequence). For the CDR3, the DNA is TGTGCCAGCAGCTTAGTGCGGGCTCAGTACAATGAGCAGTTCTTC. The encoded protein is CASSLVRAQYNEQFF.

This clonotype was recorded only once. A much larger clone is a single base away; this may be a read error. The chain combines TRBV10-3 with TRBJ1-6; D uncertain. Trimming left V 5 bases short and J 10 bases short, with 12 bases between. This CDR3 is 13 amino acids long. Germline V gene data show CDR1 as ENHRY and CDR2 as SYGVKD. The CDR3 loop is CAISHSLGSPLHF. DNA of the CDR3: TGTGCCATCAGTCACTCTTTGGGATCACCCCTCCACTTT.

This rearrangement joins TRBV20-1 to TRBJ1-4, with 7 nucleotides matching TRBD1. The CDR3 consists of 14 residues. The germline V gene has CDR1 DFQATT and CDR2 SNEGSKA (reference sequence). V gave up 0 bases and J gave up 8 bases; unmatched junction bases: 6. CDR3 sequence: CSARDLAGGEKLFF. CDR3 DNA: TGCAGTGCTAGAGATCTGGCAGGGGGAGAAAAACTGTTTTTT.

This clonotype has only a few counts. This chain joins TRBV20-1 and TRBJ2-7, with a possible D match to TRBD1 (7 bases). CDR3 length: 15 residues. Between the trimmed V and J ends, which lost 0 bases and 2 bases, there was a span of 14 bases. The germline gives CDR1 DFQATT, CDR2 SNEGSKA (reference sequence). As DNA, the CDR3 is TGCAGTGCTAGAGATCGGGCAGGGGGGACCTACGAGCAGTACTTC. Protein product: CSARDRAGGTYEQYF.

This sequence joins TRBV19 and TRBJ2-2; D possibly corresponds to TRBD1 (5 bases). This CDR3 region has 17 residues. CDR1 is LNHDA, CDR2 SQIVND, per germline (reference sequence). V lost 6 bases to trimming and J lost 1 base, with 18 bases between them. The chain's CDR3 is CASSISPTGQNTGELFF. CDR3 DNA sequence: TGTGCCAGTAGCATATCGCCCACAGGCCAGAACACCGGGGAGCTGTTTTTT.

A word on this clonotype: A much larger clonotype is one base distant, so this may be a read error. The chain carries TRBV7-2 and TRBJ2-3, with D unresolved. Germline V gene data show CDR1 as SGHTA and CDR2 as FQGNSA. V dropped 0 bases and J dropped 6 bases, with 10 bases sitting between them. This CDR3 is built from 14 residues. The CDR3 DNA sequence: TGTGCCAGCAGCTTAGCGGTGACGACGGATACGCAGTATTTT. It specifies CASSLAVTTDTQYF.

CDR3 loop: CASSLDLRTYNEQFF. The CDR3 bases are TGCGCCAGCAGCTTGGACTTGCGGACCTACAATGAGCAGTTCTTC. The chain is built from TRBV5-1 and TRBJ2-1; D gene ambiguous. V lost 0 bases and J lost 2, with 9 bases in between. The CDR3 runs 15 residues. The germline V gene encodes CDR1 SGHRS and CDR2 YFSETQ.

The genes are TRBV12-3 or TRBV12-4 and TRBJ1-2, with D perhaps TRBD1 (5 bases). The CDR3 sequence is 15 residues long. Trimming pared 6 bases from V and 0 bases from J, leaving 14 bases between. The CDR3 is CASSRWDRANYGYTF. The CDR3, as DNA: TGTGCCAGCAGCCGCTGGGACCGAGCTAACTATGGCTACACCTTC.

This chain's CDR3 is CATEGLYNSPLHF. The CDR3, as DNA: TGTGCCACCGAGGGGCTGTATAATTCACCCCTCCACTTT. This sequence joins TRBV25-1 and TRBJ1-6; TRBD1 is a possible D gene (5 bases). Deletions cut 10 bases from V and 4 bases from J, with 11 bases between. Germline V CDR1 and CDR2: MGHDK, SYGVNS. The CDR3 covers 13 residues.

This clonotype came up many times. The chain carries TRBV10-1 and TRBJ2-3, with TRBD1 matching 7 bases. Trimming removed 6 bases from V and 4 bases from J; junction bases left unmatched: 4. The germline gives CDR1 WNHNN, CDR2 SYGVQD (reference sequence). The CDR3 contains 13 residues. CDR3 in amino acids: CASRRQGSDTQYF. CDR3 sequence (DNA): TGCGCCAGCAGACGACAGGGTTCAGATACGCAGTATTTT.

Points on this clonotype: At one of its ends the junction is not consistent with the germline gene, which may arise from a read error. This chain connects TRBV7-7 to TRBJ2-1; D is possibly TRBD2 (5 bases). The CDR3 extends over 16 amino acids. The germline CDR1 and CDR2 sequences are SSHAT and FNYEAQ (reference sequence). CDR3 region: CASSLALGSGYDEQFF. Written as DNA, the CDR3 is TGTGCTAGCAGCTTAGCGTTGGGTTCGGGTTACGATGAGCAGTTCTTC.

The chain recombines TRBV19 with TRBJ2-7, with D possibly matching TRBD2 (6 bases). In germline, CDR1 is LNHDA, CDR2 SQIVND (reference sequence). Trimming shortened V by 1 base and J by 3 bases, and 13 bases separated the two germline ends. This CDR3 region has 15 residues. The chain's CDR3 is CASSIGKGLNYEQYF. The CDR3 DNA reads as TGTGCCAGTAGTATAGGGAAGGGACTGAACTACGAGCAGTACTTC.

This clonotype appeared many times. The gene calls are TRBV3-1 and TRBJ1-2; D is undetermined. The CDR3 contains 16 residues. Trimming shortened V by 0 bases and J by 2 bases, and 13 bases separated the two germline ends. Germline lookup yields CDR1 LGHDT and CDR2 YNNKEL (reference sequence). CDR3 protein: CASSQDWQAQNYGYTF. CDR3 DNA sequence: TGTGCCAGCAGCCAAGATTGGCAGGCCCAAAACTATGGCTACACCTTC.

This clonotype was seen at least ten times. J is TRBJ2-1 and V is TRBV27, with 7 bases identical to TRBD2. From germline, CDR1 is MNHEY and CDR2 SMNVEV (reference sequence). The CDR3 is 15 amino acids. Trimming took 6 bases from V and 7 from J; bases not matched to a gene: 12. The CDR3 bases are TGTGCCAGCAGGGGGGGGATCGGGCCGGGGAATGAGCAGTTCTTC. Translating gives CASRGGIGPGNEQFF.

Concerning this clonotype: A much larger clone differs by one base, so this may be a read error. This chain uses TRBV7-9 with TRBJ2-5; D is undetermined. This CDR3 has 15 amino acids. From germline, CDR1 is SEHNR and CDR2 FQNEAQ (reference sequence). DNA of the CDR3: TGTGCCAGCAGCCGTCGGCCAGAGTACCAAGATACCCAGTACTTC. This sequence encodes CASSRRPEYQDTQYF.

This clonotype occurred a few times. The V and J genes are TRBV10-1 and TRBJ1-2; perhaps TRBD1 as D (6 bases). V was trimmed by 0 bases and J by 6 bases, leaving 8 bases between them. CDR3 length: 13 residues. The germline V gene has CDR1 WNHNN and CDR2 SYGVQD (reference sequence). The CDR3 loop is CASSESQGNGYTF. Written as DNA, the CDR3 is TGCGCCAGCAGTGAGTCACAGGGAAATGGCTACACCTTC.

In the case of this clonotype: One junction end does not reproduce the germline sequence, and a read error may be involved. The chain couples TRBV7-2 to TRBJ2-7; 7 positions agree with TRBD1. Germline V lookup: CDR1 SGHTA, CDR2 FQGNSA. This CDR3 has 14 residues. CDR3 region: CASSLSADRVFLNF. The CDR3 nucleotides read TGTGCCAGCAGCTTAAGTGCCGACAGGGTTTTTCTTAACTTC.

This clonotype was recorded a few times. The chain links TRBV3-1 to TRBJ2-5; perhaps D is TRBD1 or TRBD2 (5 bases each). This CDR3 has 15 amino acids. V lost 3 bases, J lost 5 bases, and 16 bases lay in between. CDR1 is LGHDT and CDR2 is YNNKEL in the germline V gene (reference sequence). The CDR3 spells CASSQGPSRGETQYF. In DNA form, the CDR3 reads TGTGCCAGCAGCCAGGGACCCTCCAGAGGGGAGACCCAGTACTTC.

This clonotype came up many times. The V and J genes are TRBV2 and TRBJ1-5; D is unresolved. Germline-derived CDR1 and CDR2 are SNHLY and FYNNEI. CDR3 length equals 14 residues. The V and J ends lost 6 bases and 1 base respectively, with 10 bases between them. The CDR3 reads CASRGGGSNQPQHF. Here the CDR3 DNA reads TGTGCCAGCAGGGGCGGTGGGAGCAATCAGCCCCAGCATTTT.

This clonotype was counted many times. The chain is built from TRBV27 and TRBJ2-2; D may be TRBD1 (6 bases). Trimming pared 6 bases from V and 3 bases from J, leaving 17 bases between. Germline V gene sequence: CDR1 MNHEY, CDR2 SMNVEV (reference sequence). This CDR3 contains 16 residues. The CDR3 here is CASSIRGKVHTGELFF. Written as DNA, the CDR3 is TGTGCCAGCAGCATCAGGGGCAAAGTGCACACCGGGGAGCTGTTTTTT.

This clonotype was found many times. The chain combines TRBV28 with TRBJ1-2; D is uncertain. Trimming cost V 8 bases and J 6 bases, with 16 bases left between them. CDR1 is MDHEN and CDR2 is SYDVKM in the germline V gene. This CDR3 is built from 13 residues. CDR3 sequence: CASYADPRDGYTF. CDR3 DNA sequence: TGTGCCAGCTACGCGGACCCTCGGGATGGCTACACCTTC.

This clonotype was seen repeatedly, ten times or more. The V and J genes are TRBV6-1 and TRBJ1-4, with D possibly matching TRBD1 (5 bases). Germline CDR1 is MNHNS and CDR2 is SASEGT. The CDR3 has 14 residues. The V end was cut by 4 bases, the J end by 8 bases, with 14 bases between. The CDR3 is CASSGRQGWEKLFF. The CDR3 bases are TGTGCCAGCAGTGGAAGGCAGGGTTGGGAAAAACTGTTTTTT.

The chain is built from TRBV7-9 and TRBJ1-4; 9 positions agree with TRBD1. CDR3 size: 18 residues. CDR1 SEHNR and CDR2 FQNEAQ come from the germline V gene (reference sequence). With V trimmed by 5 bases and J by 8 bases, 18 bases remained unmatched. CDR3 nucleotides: TGTGCCAGCAGCGGCGGGACAGGGTCGGCGGGGCGATCGGAAAAACTGTTTTTT. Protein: CASSGGTGSAGRSEKLFF.

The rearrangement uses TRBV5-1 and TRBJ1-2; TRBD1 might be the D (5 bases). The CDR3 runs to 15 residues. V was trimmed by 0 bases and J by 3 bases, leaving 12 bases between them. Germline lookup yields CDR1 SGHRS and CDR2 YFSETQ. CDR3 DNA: TGCGCCAGCAGCTTGGCGGCAGGGCATTACTATGGCTACACCTTC. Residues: CASSLAAGHYYGYTF.

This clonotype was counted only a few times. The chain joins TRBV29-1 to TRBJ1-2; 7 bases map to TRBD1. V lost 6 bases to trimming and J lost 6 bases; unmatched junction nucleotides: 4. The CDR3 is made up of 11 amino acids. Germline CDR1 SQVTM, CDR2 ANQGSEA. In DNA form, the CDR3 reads TGCAGCGTCTATGGGACAGATGGCTACACCTTC. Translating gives CSVYGTDGYTF.

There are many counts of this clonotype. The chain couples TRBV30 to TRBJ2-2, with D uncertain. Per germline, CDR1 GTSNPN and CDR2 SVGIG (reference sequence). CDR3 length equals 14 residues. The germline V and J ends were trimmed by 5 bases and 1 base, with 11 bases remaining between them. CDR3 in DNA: TGTGCCTGGGGTGGAGAATGGAACACCGGGGAGCTGTTTTTT. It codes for CAWGGEWNTGELFF.

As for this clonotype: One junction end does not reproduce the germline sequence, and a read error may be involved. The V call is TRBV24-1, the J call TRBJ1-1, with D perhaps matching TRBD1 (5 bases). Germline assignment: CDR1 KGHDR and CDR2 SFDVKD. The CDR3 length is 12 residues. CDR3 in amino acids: CAASDGGIEAFF. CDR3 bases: TGTGCCGCCAGTGATGGGGGTATTGAAGCTTTCTTT.

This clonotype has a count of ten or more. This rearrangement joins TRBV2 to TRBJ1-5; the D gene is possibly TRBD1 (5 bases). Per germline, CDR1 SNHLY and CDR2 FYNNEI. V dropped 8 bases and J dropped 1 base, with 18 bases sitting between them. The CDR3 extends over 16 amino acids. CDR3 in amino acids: CASSLLGGASNQPQHF. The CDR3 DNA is TGTGCCAGCTCTCTTCTGGGAGGGGCGAGCAATCAGCCCCAGCATTTT.